This T cell receptor (beta chain) comes out of a study of early stage breast cancer tumors (dated by TCRdb to 2016 to 2017). General notes on the study: Of the roughly 17 invasive breast tumors, roughly 12 were found to be estrogen receptor-positive, progesterone receptor-positive and HER2-negative. The samples as a whole yielded more than 2.5 million detected templates, corresponding to about 1.1 million unique clonotypes. Most of the 12 ER+/PR+/HER2- tumors were invasive ductal carcinomas, while the other four were invasive lobular carcinomas. On average, each sample got 7.5 to 10-fold read coverage.

Each sample was amplified in two independent genomic DNA replicates, using approximately 0.5 ug for blood and around 1.5 ug for tumor or normal breast. TCRB sequencing of genomic DNA was carried out with the ImmunoSeq Intro kit according to the manufacturer's instructions. Multiplex PCR was run for 30 to 35 cycles using proprietary primers and spike-in control sequences for absolute quantification. Single-end 150-bp reads were used to sequence an 87-bp fragment spanning the CDR3 plus the flanking V and J genes. Seven samples, each with two replicates, were multiplexed per lane of an Illumina MiSeq using version 3.0 chemistry. Under the source paper's analysis protocol: The vendor's proprietary pipeline handled the raw data processing, merging both replicates into a single result for each sample. Productive rearrangements sharing the V-gene family, CDR3 amino acid sequence and J-gene segment were defined as clonotypes. Clonality was calculated as 1 minus the normalized Shannon entropy (Pielou evenness) of TCRB abundances. T cell density was estimated as total templates divided by the number of input cells, with the number of input cells inferred from the DNA input amount. Recon was used with default parameters to estimate total repertoire diversity and clonality. Tumor-enriched clonotypes were defined as having over 0.1% abundance in tumor and at least 32-fold higher abundance than in normal breast. TCRdb retrieved this table from immuneACCESS and kept in-frame rearrangements only. Not all clones are present; in checked studies, unresolved V genes account for under half, and no reason is known for the remainder. The V and J calls and clone size are taken from that table; D and trimming were inferred from the DNA. Counted in this sample were about 31,000 clones; roughly four fifths of them appeared once. Together, the top ten hold about 4.7% of the sample.

As for this clone: Its specific antigen is unknown. The sample holds no much larger clone one base away, and base qualities are not on file.

The study profiled bulk TCR beta-chain repertoires in matched peripheral blood, tumor and adjacent normal breast tissue taken from approximately 15 patients with early-stage breast cancer. Before surgery, whole blood (about 4.5-10 mL) was collected into EDTA tubes and processed within 2 hours. Ficoll-Paque centrifugation in SepMate-50 tubes was used to isolate peripheral blood mononuclear cells. PBMCs were cryopreserved in approximately 90% FBS with approximately 10% DMSO in aliquots of roughly 1.9 to 4.5 million cells and stored in liquid nitrogen. The Qiagen AllPrep DNA/RNA Mini kit was used to extract genomic DNA. The germline V gene encodes CDR1 MNHEY and CDR2 SMNVEV (reference sequence). Relative to germline, V is missing 7 bases and J is missing 3 bases, with 11 bases of the junction outside any gene match. The CDR3, cysteine through phenylalanine, is 15 amino acids long. The DNA shown is the 45-base CDR3, in frame from base 1.

Points the paper makes about the study in general: Chain pairing and functional markers such as CD4, CD8 and FOXP3 were not captured by bulk genomic DNA sequencing of unsorted cells. Repertoires from blood resembled normal breast more closely than tumor, and using blood as a reference for each tissue separated tumor from normal in 14 of 16 patients. Analysis by tumor subtype was prevented by the small cohort size. Approximately 2.5-fold higher T cell density and higher clonality were observed in tumors than in adjacent normal breast tissue. Enriched TCRB sequences shared across patients were mostly commonly generated sequences, unlikely to play an important role in the tumor microenvironment.

The TCR sequence derives from a person in their forties with breast cancer. This sequence uses TRBV27 and TRBJ1-1; 7 junctional bases match TRBD1. The source material was blood. CDR3 loop: CASTGKGAWDTEAFF. The DNA sequence is as follows: TGTGCCAGCACCGGAAAGGGGGCGTGGGACACTGAAGCTTTCTTT.